The 25 T cell receptor beta chains below all came from one sample that was sequenced in a study of graft-versus-host responses after intestinal transplantation. Their target antigens are unknown. Profiled with immunoSEQ multiplex PCR; TCRdb holds only in-frame clones, not every one. In the table there are approximately 26,000 clones, around 76% of which are singletons. This specimen consisted of unstimulated CD4+ T cells sorted from spleen or lymph node cells, obtained before intestinal transplant. These receptors originate from a human donor who received an intestinal transplant.

This clone was observed once. The rearrangement joins TRBV5-1 to TRBJ2-7; D perhaps matches TRBD2 (5 bases). The CDR3 extends over 13 amino acids. The germline V and J ends were trimmed by 6 bases and 3 bases, with 13 bases remaining between them. Germline values: CDR1 SGHRS, CDR2 YFSETQ. The CDR3 DNA sequence: TGCGCCAGCACCAGCGGCTCGAACTACGAGCAGTACTTC. It is translated as CASTSGSNYEQYF.

The rearrangement links TRBV10-1 to TRBJ1-2, with D tentatively TRBD1 (5 bases). V was cut by 2 bases and J by 5 bases, with 12 bases left in between. Germline V CDR1 and CDR2: WNHNN, SYGVQD (reference sequence). The length of the CDR3 is 14 residues. This chain's CDR3 is CASSENRDGYGYTF. DNA for the CDR3: TGCGCCAGCAGTGAGAATCGGGACGGTTATGGCTACACCTTC.

J is TRBJ1-2 and V is TRBV5-1, with 8 positions matching TRBD1. V lost 1 base and J lost 0; bases outside the gene matches: 5. Looked up from germline, CDR1 is SGHRS and CDR2 is YFSETQ. The length of the CDR3 is 16 residues. The CDR3 spells CASSLSTGAPNYGYTF. In nucleotides, the CDR3 is TGCGCCAGCAGCTTGTCGACAGGGGCCCCTAACTATGGCTACACCTTC.

The chain has TRBV6-6 and TRBJ2-1; a possible D gene is TRBD2 (6 bases). V gave up 2 bases and J gave up 5 bases, with 10 bases separating them. The CDR3 spans 14 residues. The germline V gene encodes CDR1 MNHNY and CDR2 SVGAGI (reference sequence). CDR3 bases: TGTGCCAGCAGTTACGCGGGAACCGACAATGAGCAGTTCTTC. This encodes CASSYAGTDNEQFF.

The chain is built from TRBV9 and TRBJ2-2; the D gene is possibly TRBD1 (6 bases). CDR1 is SGDLS, CDR2 YYNGEE, per germline. The germline V and J ends were trimmed by 2 bases and 3 bases, with 11 bases remaining between them. This CDR3 has 15 amino acids. CDR3 residues: CASSVRPGDTGELFF. The CDR3 nucleotides read TGTGCCAGCAGCGTGAGGCCAGGGGACACCGGGGAGCTGTTTTTT.

The chain has TRBV7-6 and TRBJ1-4; tentative D call: TRBD1 (5 bases). Germline loops: CDR1 SGHVS, CDR2 FNYEAQ. The CDR3 totals 14 residues. V lost 5 bases and J lost 0, with 7 bases in between. CDR3 sequence (DNA): TGTGCCAGCAGCCGGGGGGCAACTAATGAAAAACTGTTTTTT. It specifies CASSRGATNEKLFF.

This sequence joins TRBV28 and TRBJ1-4, with a possible D match to TRBD1 (6 bases). Germline lookup yields CDR1 MDHEN and CDR2 SYDVKM. The CDR3 consists of 14 residues. V shed 5 bases and J shed 1 base, with 8 bases lying between them. The CDR3 DNA reads as TGTGCCAGCAGTGAGGGGGTAACTAATGAAAAACTGTTTTTT. This sequence encodes CASSEGVTNEKLFF.

The gene calls are TRBV15 and TRBJ1-5; 7 bases agree with TRBD1. This CDR3 has 17 amino acids. The germline V gene has CDR1 LNHNV and CDR2 YYDKDF (reference sequence). With V trimmed by 8 bases and J by 3 bases, 16 bases remained unmatched. The CDR3 spells CATERYGGQLNNQPQHF. DNA for the CDR3: TGTGCCACCGAAAGATATGGGGGACAGCTTAACAATCAGCCCCAGCATTTT.

The chain is built from TRBV6-1 and TRBJ1-2, with 9 bases identical to TRBD1. V lost 5 bases and J lost 9; bases outside the gene matches: 7. The length of the CDR3 is 13 residues. CDR1 MNHNS and CDR2 SASEGT come from the germline V gene. DNA of the CDR3: TGTGCCAGCAGTTCTACAGGGGGCGTTAGCTACACCTTC. Translation gives CASSSTGGVSYTF.

This rearrangement joins TRBV19 to TRBJ1-5; D unresolved. CDR1 and CDR2 (germline): LNHDA, SQIVND (reference sequence). This CDR3 is 15 amino acids long. Trimming removed 0 bases from V and 6 bases from J, with 12 bases in between. CDR3 loop: CASSIEQAPSQPQHF. DNA of the CDR3: TGTGCCAGTAGTATAGAGCAGGCCCCCTCTCAGCCCCAGCATTTT.

This clone was counted once. The CDR3 here is CASSRDGSTDTQYF. CDR3 in DNA: TGTGCCAGCTCGAGGGACGGTAGCACAGATACGCAGTATTTT. The chain uses TRBV18 and TRBJ2-3, with D possibly called TRBD1 or TRBD2 (5 bases each). The CDR3 is made up of 14 amino acids. CDR1 and CDR2 from the germline V gene are KGHSH and LQKENI. The germline V and J ends were trimmed by 6 bases and 0 bases, with 10 bases remaining between them.

The gene calls are TRBV7-3 and TRBJ2-2; D remains unclear. The CDR3 extends over 13 amino acids. Germline CDR1 is SGHTA and CDR2 is FQGTGA. V was cut by 5 bases and J by 5 bases, with 9 bases left in between. The CDR3 DNA is TGTGCCAGCAGCCCGACCCTTACCGGGGAGCTGTTTTTT. Protein product: CASSPTLTGELFF. Full variable domain (remainder filled in from reference TRBV7-3 and TRBJ2-2): GAGVSQTPSNKVTEKGKYVELRCDPISGHTALYWYRQSLGQGPEFLIYFQGTGAADDSGLPNDRFFAVRPEGSVSTLKIQRTERGDSAVYLCASSPTLTGELFFGEGSRLTVL.

This sequence joins TRBV11-3 and TRBJ2-7; 7 positions agree with TRBD1. Germline CDR1 is SGHNT and CDR2 is YENEEA. This CDR3 comprises 15 residues. The J segment lost 6 bases and the V segment lost 0 bases, leaving 8 bases of the junction unmatched. The chain's CDR3 is CASSLDPTGLGEQYF. CDR3 bases: TGTGCCAGCAGCTTAGACCCGACAGGGCTGGGCGAGCAGTACTTC.

The rearrangement uses TRBV6-5 and TRBJ2-3; D unclear. V was trimmed by 8 bases and J by 0 bases, leaving 9 bases between them. Germline CDR1 is MNHEY and CDR2 is SVGAGI. The CDR3 contains 13 residues. The CDR3 region is CASLPWSTDTQYF. CDR3 DNA sequence: TGTGCCAGCCTTCCCTGGAGCACAGATACGCAGTATTTT.

This clone has only a few counts. The chain combines TRBV15 with TRBJ2-6, with 8 bases that match TRBD2. The CDR3 is 18 residues long. Germline values: CDR1 LNHNV, CDR2 YYDKDF (reference sequence). With V trimmed by 1 base and J by 0 bases, 5 bases remained unmatched. DNA of the CDR3: TGTGCCACCAGCAGAGGACGGGGGGGTACCTCTGGGGCCAACGTCCTGACTTTC. Its translation: CATSRGRGGTSGANVLTF.

The chain combines TRBV11-2 with TRBJ2-7, with 7 positions matching TRBD1. Losses at the gene ends were 0 bases for V and 6 bases for J; bases not matched to a gene: 8. The germline V gene encodes CDR1 SGHAT and CDR2 FQNNGV. This CDR3 spans 15 amino acids. The CDR3 reads CASSLDPTGLGEQYF. As DNA, the CDR3 is TGTGCCAGCAGCTTAGACCCGACAGGGCTGGGCGAGCAGTACTTC.

This chain connects TRBV12-5 to TRBJ2-1; D gene ambiguous. Trimming cost V 3 bases and J 6 bases, with 6 bases left between them. The germline CDR1 and CDR2 sequences are LGHNT and FRNRAP. The CDR3 extends over 12 amino acids. Written as DNA, the CDR3 is TGTGCTAGTGGTTTAGGGCGCAATGAGCAGTTCTTC. Translation: CASGLGRNEQFF.

CDR3 residues: CASSLGGIRDSNQPQHF. The DNA of the CDR3 is TGTGCCAGCAGTTTAGGGGGCATCAGGGATAGCAATCAGCCCCAGCATTTT. The V and J genes are TRBV28 and TRBJ1-5; TRBD1 is a possible D gene (6 bases). The germline gives CDR1 MDHEN, CDR2 SYDVKM. The CDR3 loop spans 17 amino acids. The ends were cut back, 2 bases at V and 0 bases at J, with 14 bases in the middle.

This clone came up a few times. The V and J genes are TRBV28 and TRBJ2-5, with TRBD1 identical over 8 bases. Germline V gene data show CDR1 as MDHEN and CDR2 as SYDVKM. CDR3 length equals 15 residues. V was pared by 8 bases and J by 5 bases, with 13 bases of the junction left unmatched. The CDR3: CASGGGAGGRETQYF. CDR3 in DNA: TGTGCCAGCGGAGGTGGGGCAGGGGGCAGGGAGACCCAGTACTTC.

This clone was detected only once. The chain couples TRBV7-9 to TRBJ2-7; D is possibly TRBD2 (6 bases). Germline lookup yields CDR1 SEHNR and CDR2 FQNEAQ (reference sequence). Trimming cost V 3 bases and J 0 bases, with 12 bases left between them. This CDR3 has 15 amino acids. The CDR3 loop reads CASSFGRGTSYEQYF. CDR3 DNA sequence: TGTGCCAGCAGCTTCGGGCGGGGTACCTCCTACGAGCAGTACTTC.

This chain uses TRBV7-3 with TRBJ1-6; D is perhaps TRBD1 (6 bases). Germline lookup yields CDR1 SGHTA and CDR2 FQGTGA. The CDR3 is 13 amino acids. The V end was cut by 5 bases, the J end by 7 bases, with 9 bases between. CDR3 amino acids: CASSHDRNSPLHF. In DNA form, the CDR3 reads TGTGCCAGCAGCCATGACAGGAATTCACCCCTCCACTTT. The full variable domain, rest sourced from reference TRBV7-3 and TRBJ1-6, is GAGVSQTPSNKVTEKGKYVELRCDPISGHTALYWYRQSLGQGPEFLIYFQGTGAADDSGLPNDRFFAVRPEGSVSTLKIQRTERGDSAVYLCASSHDRNSPLHFGNGTRLTVT.

This clone was counted a single time. This chain joins TRBV10-3 and TRBJ2-5; 13 nucleotides agree with TRBD2. The CDR3 spans 16 residues. The V gene end was trimmed by 2 bases and the J gene end by 5 bases; junction bases not matched to a gene: 5. In germline, CDR1 is ENHRY, CDR2 SYGVKD. CDR3 in amino acids: CAISEAGLAGSETQYF. The CDR3 DNA is TGTGCCATCAGTGAGGCGGGACTAGCGGGGTCCGAGACCCAGTACTTC.

This chain links TRBV19 with TRBJ1-2; D ambiguous. The germline V and J ends were trimmed by 3 bases and 3 bases, with 14 bases remaining between them. Germline V CDR1 and CDR2: LNHDA, SQIVND (reference sequence). This CDR3 spans 15 amino acids. Here the CDR3 DNA reads TGTGCCAGTAGTATCCCCGGCAGGTATCACTATGGCTACACCTTC. Protein sequence: CASSIPGRYHYGYTF.

This rearrangement joins TRBV6-1 to TRBJ2-7, with 8 bases that match TRBD1. V was pared by 3 bases and J by 12 bases, with 16 bases of the junction left unmatched. Germline assignment: CDR1 MNHNS and CDR2 SASEGT. The CDR3 totals 15 residues. CDR3 sequence: CASSDRSGINRGMYF. The CDR3 DNA sequence: TGTGCCAGCAGTGACCGATCTGGTATCAACAGGGGGATGTACTTC.

V gene TRBV6-1 combines with J gene TRBJ2-6, with unresolved D. This CDR3 region has 16 residues. V was shortened by 0 bases and J by 0 bases, with 6 bases between the two germline ends. Germline lookup yields CDR1 MNHNS and CDR2 SASEGT. CDR3 sequence: CASSEAGSSGANVLTF. CDR3 nucleotide sequence: TGTGCCAGCAGTGAAGCAGGCAGCTCTGGGGCCAACGTCCTGACTTTC.